Detailed here is one T cell receptor (beta chain). Its antigen remains unknown. These data originate in a study of T cell responses to AZD1222 COVID-19 vaccine. CDR3 length equals 16 residues. CDR1 and CDR2 (germline): SGHTA, FQGNSA. The J segment lost 5 bases and the V segment lost 5 bases, leaving 6 bases of the junction unmatched. Generated by immunoSEQ multiplex PCR, the TCRdb table keeps only in-frame clones and is missing some. The profile covers 120,000 or so clones, with 90% appearing a single time and roughly 7.8% taken by the ten largest. General observations from the study: Clonal diversity was possibly underestimated, and white British individuals and females predominated among donors. Spike-wide vaccine-associated CD4 TCRs dominated at 160-218 and 743-854. At baseline, seropositivity was found in only six or seven AZD1222 recipients. Spike-specific TCR breadth and depth rose after two AZD1222 doses.

The TCR originated in an adult in good health. The sequenced sample was peripheral blood, obtained on day 0 of AZD1222 vaccination. The chain uses TRBV7-2 and TRBJ2-2; 12 positions match TRBD2. For the CDR3, the DNA is TGTGCCAGCAGCCCCCCTAGCGGGAGGGGTACCGGGGAGCTGTTTTTT. This translates into CASSPPSGRGTGELFF.